Presented here are 16 T cell receptor beta chains from one specimen sequenced in a study of tumor-infiltrating lymphocytes in localized non-small cell lung cancer. Profiled with immunoSEQ multiplex PCR; TCRdb holds only in-frame clones, not every one. Of under 25,000 clones listed, about three fifths were seen once; the top ten hold more than 5%. Sequencing was done on a sample of lung tumor tissue. The source of these receptors is a human donor with non-small cell lung cancer.

The chain recombines TRBV14 with TRBJ2-7, with D possibly being TRBD1 or TRBD2 (6 bases each). Between the trimmed V and J ends, which lost 0 bases and 6 bases, there was a span of 18 bases. Germline assignment: CDR1 SGHDN and CDR2 FVKESK. The CDR3 consists of 16 residues. The CDR3 DNA is TGTGCCAGCAGCCAAGATGTTTGGAGGGGGACATGCGAGCAGTACTTC. Translation: CASSQDVWRGTCEQYF.

This clone was found a few times. The V and J genes are TRBV2 and TRBJ2-7; no clear D gene. The V end was cut by 6 bases, the J end by 2 bases, with 8 bases between. Germline V gives CDR1 SNHLY, CDR2 FYNNEI. The CDR3 consists of 12 residues. CDR3 nucleotide sequence: TGTGCCAGCAGAGACACGACCTACGAGCAGTACTTC. Encoded protein: CASRDTTYEQYF.

The chain has TRBV14 and TRBJ2-2, with D hard to call. V was shortened by 0 bases and J by 0 bases, with 17 bases between the two germline ends. This CDR3 is 19 amino acids long. Germline loops: CDR1 SGHDN, CDR2 FVKESK. The CDR3 here is CASSQDRDGRRTNTGELFF. The DNA for the CDR3 is TGTGCCAGCAGCCAAGATCGAGACGGACGGCGCACGAACACCGGGGAGCTGTTTTTT.

This clone was detected a few times. The chain joins TRBV10-2 to TRBJ1-2; TRBD1 matches 9 bases. The CDR3 consists of 14 residues. V shed 7 bases, J shed 5 bases, and the junction held 8 bases outside the gene matches. Germline V gives CDR1 WSHSY, CDR2 SAAADI. CDR3 residues: CASTPRQGGYGYTF. The CDR3 bases are TGCGCCAGCACCCCCCGACAGGGGGGTTATGGCTACACCTTC.

The chain joins TRBV2 to TRBJ2-7; D ambiguous. Trimming stripped 4 bases from V and 4 bases from J, with 11 bases between. The CDR3 has 13 amino acids. Germline values: CDR1 SNHLY, CDR2 FYNNEI. CDR3 amino acids: CASSATLTYEQYF. The CDR3 DNA reads as TGTGCCAGCAGTGCAACACTTACATACGAGCAGTACTTC.

The chain uses TRBV6-6 and TRBJ2-1; D unresolved. Germline assignment: CDR1 MNHNY and CDR2 SVGAGI (reference sequence). The CDR3 sequence is 14 residues long. The V end was cut by 4 bases, the J end by 0 bases, with 7 bases between. In DNA form, the CDR3 reads TGTGCCAGCAGTTTCGTCGGCTCCTACAATGAGCAGTTCTTC. Amino acid sequence: CASSFVGSYNEQFF.

The chain employs TRBV4-1 and TRBJ2-1; 8 bases line up with TRBD2. V was pared by 2 bases and J by 0 bases, with 3 bases of the junction left unmatched. The CDR3 contains 16 residues. Germline V gives CDR1 MGHRA, CDR2 YSYEKL. The DNA of the CDR3 is TGCGCCAGCAGCCAATTTAGCGGGAACTCCTACAATGAGCAGTTCTTC. Its protein product is CASSQFSGNSYNEQFF.

V is TRBV28 and J is TRBJ1-1, with D maybe TRBD1 (5 bases). Germline CDR1 MDHEN, CDR2 SYDVKM. The V gene lost 1 base and the J gene lost 6 bases, with 9 bases spanning the gap. CDR3 length: 13 residues. The CDR3 region is CASSLSRDAEAFF. CDR3 sequence (DNA): TGTGCCAGCAGTTTATCTCGGGACGCTGAAGCTTTCTTT.

This chain uses TRBV7-9 with TRBJ2-7; 7 bases are a match to TRBD2. CDR1 and CDR2 from the germline V gene are SEHNR and FQNEAQ (reference sequence). V lost 2 bases to trimming and J lost 4 bases; unmatched junction nucleotides: 8. CDR3 length: 15 amino acids. The CDR3 bases are TGTGCCAGCAGCTTAATGTCTAGCGGCCCTTACGAGCAGTACTTC. Encoded protein: CASSLMSSGPYEQYF.

The chain carries TRBV6-1 and TRBJ1-5, with 7 bases identical to TRBD1. Germline V CDR1 and CDR2: MNHNS, SASEGT. This CDR3 region has 17 residues. V shed 2 bases and J 5 bases; nucleotides not matched to a gene: 12. The CDR3 DNA sequence: TGTGCCAGCAGTGAAATGCTCTCTGGGGACAGTGATCAGCCCCAGCATTTT. Residues: CASSEMLSGDSDQPQHF.

This CDR3 is CASSLSQGVGEQFF. The CDR3 coding sequence is TGTGCCAGCAGCTTATCCCAGGGGGTTGGTGAGCAGTTCTTC. The chain couples TRBV7-2 to TRBJ2-1; 7 nucleotides align to TRBD1. CDR1 SGHTA and CDR2 FQGNSA come from the germline V gene. The trim removed 2 bases at V and 9 bases at J, leaving 7 bases unmatched. This CDR3 is 14 amino acids long.

This clone showed up just a few times. This chain links TRBV19 with TRBJ1-4; D is uncertain. V dropped 3 bases and J dropped 0 bases, with 5 bases sitting between them. Germline lookup yields CDR1 LNHDA and CDR2 SQIVND (reference sequence). CDR3 length equals 14 residues. The CDR3 reads CASSMGATNEKLFF. CDR3 bases: TGTGCCAGTAGTATGGGAGCAACTAATGAAAAACTGTTTTTT.

In its sample, this clone was seen a few times. CDR3 coding DNA: TGTGCCAGCAGGGTCAGACACACCGGGGAGCTGTTTTTT. It translates to CASRVRHTGELFF. V is TRBV6-1 and J is TRBJ2-2, with D unclear. V was shortened by 6 bases and J by 3 bases, with 8 bases between the two germline ends. The germline gives CDR1 MNHNS, CDR2 SASEGT. The CDR3 contains 13 residues.

The genes are TRBV6-5 and TRBJ1-2, with TRBD1 as a possible D gene (6 bases). The V gene's germline CDR1 is MNHEY and CDR2 SVGAGI. The ends were cut back, 2 bases at V and 8 bases at J, with 15 bases in the middle. The CDR3 length is 14 residues. DNA for the CDR3: TGTGCCAGCAGTTACGTCGACAGGATCGGCGGCTACACCTTC. Translation: CASSYVDRIGGYTF.

CDR3 sequence (DNA): TGTGCCAGCAGCGTAGCCCAAGTTTACAATGAGCAGTTCTTC. Its protein is CASSVAQVYNEQFF. The V and J genes are TRBV9 and TRBJ2-1; D ambiguous. V was clipped by 0 bases and J by 4 bases, with 8 bases between them. The CDR3 is made up of 14 amino acids. Germline V gene sequence: CDR1 SGDLS, CDR2 YYNGEE.

CDR3: CASSDPQSNTGELFF. CDR3 nucleotide sequence: TGTGCCAGCAGTGATCCCCAGTCGAACACCGGGGAGCTGTTTTTT. This chain joins TRBV2 and TRBJ2-2; D not certain. The CDR3 length is 15 residues. Germline V CDR1 and CDR2: SNHLY, FYNNEI. The V gene lost 3 bases and the J gene lost 0 bases, with 8 bases spanning the gap.